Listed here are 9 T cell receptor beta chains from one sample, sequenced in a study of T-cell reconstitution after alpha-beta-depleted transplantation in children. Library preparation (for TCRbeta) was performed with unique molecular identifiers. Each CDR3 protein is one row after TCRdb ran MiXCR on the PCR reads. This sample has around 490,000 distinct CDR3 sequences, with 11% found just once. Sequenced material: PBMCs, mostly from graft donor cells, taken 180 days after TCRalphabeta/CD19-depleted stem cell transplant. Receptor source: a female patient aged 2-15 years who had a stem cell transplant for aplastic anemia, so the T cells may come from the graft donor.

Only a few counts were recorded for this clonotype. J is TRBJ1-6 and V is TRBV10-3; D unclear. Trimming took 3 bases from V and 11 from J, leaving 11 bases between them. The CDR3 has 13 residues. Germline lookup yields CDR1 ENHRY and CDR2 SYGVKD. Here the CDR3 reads CAISDTTTAPLHF. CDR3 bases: TGTGCCATCAGTGATACGACAACAGCACCCCTCCACTTT.

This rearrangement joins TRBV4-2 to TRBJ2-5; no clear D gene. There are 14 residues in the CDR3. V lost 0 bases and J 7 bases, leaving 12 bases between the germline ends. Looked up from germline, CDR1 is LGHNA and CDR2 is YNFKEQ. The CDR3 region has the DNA TGTGCCAGCAGCCAAGAGGGTGGACCGCGGACCCAGTACTTC. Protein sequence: CASSQEGGPRTQYF.

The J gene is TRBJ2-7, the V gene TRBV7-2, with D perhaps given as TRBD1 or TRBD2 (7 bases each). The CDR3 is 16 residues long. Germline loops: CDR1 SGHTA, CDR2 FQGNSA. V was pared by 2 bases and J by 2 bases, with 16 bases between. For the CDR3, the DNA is TGTGCCAGCAGCTTAAACCAGGGGGGGATGGCCTACGAGCAGTACTTC. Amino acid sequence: CASSLNQGGMAYEQYF.

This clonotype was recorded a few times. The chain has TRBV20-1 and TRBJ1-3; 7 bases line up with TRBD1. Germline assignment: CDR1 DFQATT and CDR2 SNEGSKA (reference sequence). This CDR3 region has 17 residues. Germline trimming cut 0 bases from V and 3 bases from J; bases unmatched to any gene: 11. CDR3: CSARDGTVTSYGNTIYF. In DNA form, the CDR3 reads TGCAGTGCTAGAGATGGGACAGTCACAAGTTATGGAAACACCATATATTTT.

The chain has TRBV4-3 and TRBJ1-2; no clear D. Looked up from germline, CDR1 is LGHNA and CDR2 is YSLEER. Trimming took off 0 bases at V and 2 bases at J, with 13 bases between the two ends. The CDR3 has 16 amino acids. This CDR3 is CASSQDIGGRNYGYTF. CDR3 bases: TGCGCCAGCAGCCAAGATATTGGCGGAAGGAACTATGGCTACACCTTC.

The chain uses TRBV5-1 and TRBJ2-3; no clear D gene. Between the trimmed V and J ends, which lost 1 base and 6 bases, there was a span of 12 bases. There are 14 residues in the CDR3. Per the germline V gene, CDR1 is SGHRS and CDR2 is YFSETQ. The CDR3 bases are TGCGCCAGCAGCTTGCAAGGAATCGGGGATACGCAGTATTTT. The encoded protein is CASSLQGIGDTQYF.

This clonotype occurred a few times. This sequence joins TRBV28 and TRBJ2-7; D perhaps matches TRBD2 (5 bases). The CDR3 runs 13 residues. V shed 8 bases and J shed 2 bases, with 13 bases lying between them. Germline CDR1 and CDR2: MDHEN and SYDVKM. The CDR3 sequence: CASGRGSAYEQYF. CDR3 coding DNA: TGTGCCAGCGGTCGAGGGAGCGCCTACGAGCAGTACTTC.

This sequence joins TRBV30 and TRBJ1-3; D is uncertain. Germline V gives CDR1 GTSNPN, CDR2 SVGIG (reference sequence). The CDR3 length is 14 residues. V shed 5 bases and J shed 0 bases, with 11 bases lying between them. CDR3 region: CAWLDFSSGNTIYF. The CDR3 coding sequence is TGTGCCTGGCTGGACTTCAGCTCTGGAAACACCATATATTTT.

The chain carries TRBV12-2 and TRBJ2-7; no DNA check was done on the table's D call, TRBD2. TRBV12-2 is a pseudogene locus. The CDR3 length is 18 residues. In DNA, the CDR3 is TGTGCAAGTCGCTTAGGCCCTGGAATAGCGGGAGGAACATACGAGCAGTACTTC. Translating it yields CASRLGPGIAGGTYEQYF.